The table lists the clone carrying this T cell receptor (beta chain) with a few counts. This sample was included in a study of blood T cell repertoires in COVID-19. Methods used by the authors: Reference gene primer amplification gave estimated nucleated cell counts. Here immunoSEQ multiplex PCR was the method, and the copy in TCRdb shows in-frame clones only, minus some. The V and J calls and clone size are taken from that table; D and trimming were inferred from the DNA. The sample has 60,000 to 80,000 clones, roughly 90% seen once. This CDR3 has 15 amino acids. The ends were cut back, 3 bases at V and 0 bases at J, with 9 bases in the middle. Germline V CDR1 and CDR2: LGHNA, YNFKEQ.

Sequenced input: peripheral blood. The rearrangement links TRBV4-2 to TRBJ1-3, with a weak D call TRBD1 (5 bases). The clonotype was recovered from a human donor in a cohort sampled during active COVID-19. The CDR3 region has the DNA TGTGCCAGCAGCCAGACAGTCGACTCTGGAAACACCATATATTTT. Translating it yields CASSQTVDSGNTIYF.